The 13 T cell receptor beta chains below all came from one sample that was sequenced in a study of CD8+ T cells in alopecia areata. RNA was extracted and reverse transcribed into cDNA as the sequencing template. Here immunoSEQ multiplex PCR was the method, and the copy in TCRdb shows in-frame clones only, minus some. Here the sample spans some 120,000 clones, roughly three fifths being singletons. Treatment meaning: oral pan-JAK inhibitor, 5-10 mg twice daily. The input for sequencing was CD8+ T cells sorted from blood, taken at week 24, from a patient treated with tofacitinib. These receptors all stem from a human donor with alopecia areata.

J is TRBJ2-3 and V is TRBV9; possibly TRBD1 or TRBD2 for D (6 bases each). CDR1 SGDLS and CDR2 YYNGEE come from the germline V gene. The CDR3 is made up of 14 amino acids. V was trimmed by 1 base and J by 3 bases, leaving 9 bases between them. CDR3 loop: CASSVRGRTDTQYF. Here the CDR3 DNA reads TGTGCCAGCAGCGTAAGGGGGAGGACAGATACGCAGTATTTT.

This clone came up once. The V gene is TRBV5-1, the J gene TRBJ2-7, with TRBD1 as a possible D gene (5 bases). Germline assignment: CDR1 SGHRS and CDR2 YFSETQ. The CDR3 consists of 12 residues. V dropped 4 bases and J dropped 3 bases, with 8 bases sitting between them. In nucleotides, the CDR3 is TGCGCCAGCAGCGCCCAGGGCTACGAGCAGTACTTC. Its translation: CASSAQGYEQYF.

The rearrangement links TRBV27 to TRBJ2-7; D unclear. V lost 5 bases and J 5 bases, leaving 16 bases between the germline ends. Germline loops: CDR1 MNHEY, CDR2 SMNVEV (reference sequence). This CDR3 is 14 amino acids long. The CDR3 coding sequence is TGTGCCAGCAGTCCTATAGGTGGTTCCCACGAGCAGTACTTC. This gives the protein CASSPIGGSHEQYF.

The chain is built from TRBV6-6 and TRBJ2-5; 8 nucleotides agree with TRBD1. Germline CDR1 is MNHNY and CDR2 is SVGAGI (reference sequence). The CDR3 sequence is 14 residues long. V lost 2 bases and J lost 5; bases outside the gene matches: 4. The CDR3, as DNA: TGTGCCAGCAGTTACCCGGACAGGGAGGAGACCCAGTACTTC. Translating gives CASSYPDREETQYF.

The chain joins TRBV7-9 to TRBJ2-1, with D uncertain. V was cut by 1 base and J by 6 bases, with 13 bases left in between. Germline CDR1 reads SEHNR; CDR2 reads FQNEAQ (reference sequence). The CDR3 is 15 residues long. The CDR3 DNA reads TGTGCCAGCAGCTTAGTCTCTAGGGAAGGCAATGAGCAGTTCTTC. It translates to CASSLVSREGNEQFF.

The chain links TRBV5-6 to TRBJ1-1, with TRBD1 as a possible D gene (5 bases). Trimming removed 1 base from V and 5 bases from J, with 15 bases in between. The CDR3 sequence is 15 residues long. Per the germline V gene, CDR1 is SGHDT and CDR2 is YYEEEE. In DNA, the CDR3 is TGTGCCAGCAGCTTGACCCAAGGCGGGGGGACTGAAGCTTTCTTT. Amino acids: CASSLTQGGGTEAFF.

The rearrangement uses TRBV2 and TRBJ2-6; no clear D gene. Germline CDR1 reads SNHLY; CDR2 reads FYNNEI. V was cut by 9 bases and J by 0 bases, with 6 bases left in between. The CDR3 is 13 amino acids. This CDR3 reads CASYSSGANVLTF. CDR3 coding DNA: TGTGCCAGTTACAGCTCTGGGGCCAACGTCCTGACTTTC.

A few counts support this clone. The rearrangement uses TRBV30 and TRBJ2-2, with a weak D call TRBD1 (6 bases). The CDR3 is 15 amino acids. V lost 0 bases and J 7 bases, leaving 15 bases between the germline ends. Germline CDR1 and CDR2: GTSNPN and SVGIG (reference sequence). The CDR3 sequence is CAWSVTTGSYGELFF. The CDR3 DNA sequence: TGTGCCTGGAGTGTAACAACAGGGTCCTACGGGGAGCTGTTTTTT.

This clone was observed once. The chain recombines TRBV30 with TRBJ1-1, with a possible D match to TRBD1 (6 bases). The CDR3 runs 15 residues. From germline, CDR1 is GTSNPN and CDR2 SVGIG (reference sequence). Trimming removed 2 bases from V and 1 base from J, with 14 bases in between. CDR3 residues: CAWSLGARGNTEAFF. The CDR3 nucleotides read TGTGCCTGGAGTTTGGGGGCAAGGGGGAACACTGAAGCTTTCTTT. The entire variable domain, with the rest obtained from reference TRBV30 and TRBJ1-1, is as follows: SQTIHQWPATLVQPVGSPLSLECTVEGTSNPNLYWYRQAAGRGLQLLFYSVGIGQISSEVPQNLSASRPQDRQFILSSKKLLLSDSGFYLCAWSLGARGNTEAFFGQGTRLTVV.

Only a few counts were recorded for this clone. V is TRBV9 and J is TRBJ2-7; D possibly corresponds to TRBD1 (6 bases). V lost 0 bases and J lost 0, with 13 bases in between. From germline, CDR1 is SGDLS and CDR2 YYNGEE. This CDR3 is 16 amino acids long. CDR3 nucleotides: TGTGCCAGCAGCGTAGGGGCACAGGGTTACTCCTACGAGCAGTACTTC. Residues: CASSVGAQGYSYEQYF.

This clone was counted between two and nine times. The genes are TRBV7-8 and TRBJ2-1; 8 nucleotides align to TRBD1. Trimming removed 1 base from V and 6 bases from J; junction bases left unmatched: 26. CDR1 is SGHVS, CDR2 FQNEAQ, per germline. This CDR3 has 22 residues. The CDR3 region is CASSLVRTTAESTGERLNEQFF. CDR3 DNA: TGTGCCAGCAGCTTAGTTCGTACTACTGCGGAATCGACAGGGGAAAGGCTCAATGAGCAGTTCTTC.

The rearrangement links TRBV15 to TRBJ2-7, with TRBD2 matching over 7 bases. From germline, CDR1 is LNHNV and CDR2 YYDKDF (reference sequence). The V and J ends lost 5 bases and 1 base, in that order; junction bases with no gene match: 5. The CDR3 is made up of 14 amino acids. The CDR3 DNA sequence: TGTGCCACCAGCTGGGGAGGGGAATCCTACGAGCAGTACTTC. It specifies CATSWGGESYEQYF.

This clone was recorded only once. V gene TRBV19 combines with J gene TRBJ1-1; D might be TRBD1 (6 bases). Deletions cut 3 bases from V and 3 bases from J, with 17 bases between. Germline CDR1 LNHDA, CDR2 SQIVND (reference sequence). This CDR3 has 16 residues. The CDR3 nucleotides read TGTGCCAGTAGTATGGGGAGGGGGATTCTCGACACTGAAGCTTTCTTT. This encodes CASSMGRGILDTEAFF.